This TCR beta chain was sequenced during a study of PD-1 blockade in classical Hodgkin lymphoma. Findings and caveats of the study: Partial responders and progressors had significantly lower baseline TCR diversity.

A note on this clone: No antigen is known for it.

Sample time point: cycle 4 day 1 (C4D1), after less than 7 weeks of nivolumab. Every patient was affected by relapse after autologous stem cell transplantation, while exposure to brentuximab vedotin was not uniform. TCRdb keeps only in-frame clones here, not all; method: immunoSEQ multiplex PCR. The table lists 35,000 to 50,000 clones, around 69% of them singletons. V was shortened by 3 bases and J by 8 bases, with 10 bases between the two germline ends. Germline lookup yields CDR1 MGHRA and CDR2 YSYEKL. This CDR3 has 13 residues. The clonotype comes from a human donor with classical Hodgkin lymphoma. The specimen was peripheral blood mononuclear cells (PBMCs), collected before the fourth cycle of nivolumab. The rearrangement uses TRBV4-1 and TRBJ2-2; D gene uncertain. The CDR3 loop reads CASSQTESGELFF. The DNA of the CDR3 is TGCGCCAGCAGCCAGACTGAGAGTGGGGAGCTGTTTTTT.